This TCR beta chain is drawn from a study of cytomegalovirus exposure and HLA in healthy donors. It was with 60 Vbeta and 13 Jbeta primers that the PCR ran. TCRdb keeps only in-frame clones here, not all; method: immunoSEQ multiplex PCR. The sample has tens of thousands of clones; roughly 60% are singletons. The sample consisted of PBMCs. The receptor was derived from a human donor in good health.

The CDR3: CASGRQSNEKLFF. The CDR3 region has the DNA TGTGCCAGCGGAAGACAGAGTAATGAAAAACTGTTTTTT. This sequence joins TRBV6-1 and TRBJ1-4; the D gene is possibly TRBD1 (5 bases). Germline assignment: CDR1 MNHNS and CDR2 SASEGT. V lost 8 bases and J lost 4, with 11 bases in between. This CDR3 contains 13 residues.